The T cell receptor (beta chain) under discussion was sequenced for a study of CD4 T cells in relation to SARS-CoV-2 and coronaviruses. Study context: After less than eleven days of antigen culture, PBMC TCR beta CDR3s were sequenced. The restricting HLA molecule for shared crossreactive spike epitopes was mapped.

V lost 7 bases to trimming and J lost 8 bases; unmatched junction nucleotides: 7. Germline assignment: CDR1 SNHLY and CDR2 FYNNEI. The CDR3 has 12 amino acids. The assay was immunoSEQ multiplex PCR, and TCRdb's table has in-frame clones only and misses some. The table records tens of thousands of clones, approximately 80% of them present only once. Unexposed donor CD4+ T cells date from about 2011-2018, before the COVID-19 pandemic. The cells were cultured for under 13 days before CD4+ T cells were isolated. On this clone itself: The antigen is undetermined.

This TCR came from a human donor in good health. Sequencing input: CD4+ T cells from PBMCs, cultured in vitro. The V call is TRBV2, the J call TRBJ1-2, with 7 nucleotides matching TRBD1. The DNA for the CDR3 is TGTGCCAGCACTACAGGGGCAAGCGGCTACACCTTC. As protein: CASTTGASGYTF.